This T cell receptor (beta chain) emerged from a study of T cell repertoires in cytomegalovirus infection. The wider study: A matching HLA type, together with CMV infection, was signaled by public TCR beta signatures.

This clonotype was detected ten times or more. Its cognate antigen is unknown. TCRdb analysed the reads with MiXCR anew, one entry per CDR3 protein. The profile shows 200,000 to 300,000 distinct CDR3 sequences, roughly an eighth of them singletons. Study-wide results and limits: Public TCR beta family frequency separated CMV-and-HLA carriers, including in an independent cohort. It was HLA-C-restricted CMV-specific TCR beta clonotypes that dominated the response ex vivo.

The sample consisted of PBMCs. The source is a human donor in good health (CMV status not recorded). Some clones in this sample may be carry-over from other donors' samples.

The CDR3 bases are TGTGCCAGCAGCTTAAGGGGACTAGCGGGAGAGATCTCCTACAATGAGCAGTTCTTC. This gives the protein CASSLRGLAGEISYNEQFF. The V gene is TRBV7-2, the J gene TRBJ2-1, with 14 nucleotides matching TRBD2. The CDR3 loop spans 19 amino acids. The J segment lost 0 bases and the V segment lost 2 bases, leaving 6 bases of the junction unmatched. CDR1 and CDR2 from the germline V gene are SGHTA and FQGNSA.